This T cell receptor beta chain emerged from a study of blood T cell repertoires in COVID-19. Study-wide context: Spain, Italy and the United States supplied samples that represented acute and convalescent COVID-19. Nucleic acid was either cDNA or gDNA, and it came from T cells, B-cell-depleted T cells, or PBMCs.

In the original workflow: Nucleated cell number was recorded as an estimate derived from reference gene primer amplification. Sequencing was performed with immunoSEQ multiplex PCR; in TCRdb, only in-frame clones are kept and a portion is missing. Clone size and the V and J calls come from that table; the DNA yielded D and trimming. Among about 150,000 clones listed, less than 90% were seen once. This clone was detected once. The V end was cut by 3 bases, the J end by 0 bases, with 12 bases between. The CDR3 is made up of 16 amino acids. Germline V CDR1 and CDR2: ENHRY, SYGVKD. The chain employs TRBV10-3 and TRBJ2-1, with D possibly being TRBD2 (5 bases). Material for sequencing was peripheral blood. This receptor was obtained from a woman aged 65 to 85 with acute or convalescent COVID-19. CDR3 sequence: CAISDKVGSSYNEQFF. The CDR3 DNA follows: TGTGCCATCAGTGATAAGGTAGGGAGCTCCTACAATGAGCAGTTCTTC.